This TCR beta chain was sequenced for a study of breast tumors, draining lymph nodes, adjacent tissues. The V and J ends lost 0 bases and 7 bases, in that order; junction bases with no gene match: 11. From germline, CDR1 is SGDLS and CDR2 YYNGEE. The CDR3 contains 17 residues. About this clonotype: Antigen unknown. A much more abundant neighbour one base away suggests this may be a read error. No conserved phenylalanine or tryptophan is present at the end of the CDR3, so a read error is the likely explanation.

TCRdb re-analysed the multiplex PCR reads in MiXCR, keeping a single row per CDR3 protein. The sample records about 46,000 distinct CDR3 sequences, more than 20% being singletons. Points from the study as a whole: Data only fit, rather than demonstrated, lymph node origin of most tumor T cells. Tumor repertoires ranked between lymph nodes and nontumor tissue in diversity, with V and J gene preferences.

The V call is TRBV9, the J call TRBJ2-2; TRBD2 aligns across 8 bases. This TCR was recovered from a female donor with breast cancer. Some clones in this sample may be carry-over from other donors' samples. Sequenced: breast tumor tissue. In DNA, the CDR3 is TGTGCCAGCAGCGTAGAGTTGCGGGAGGCCCGAAACGGGGAGCTGTTTGTT. Encoded protein: CASSVELREARNGELFV.